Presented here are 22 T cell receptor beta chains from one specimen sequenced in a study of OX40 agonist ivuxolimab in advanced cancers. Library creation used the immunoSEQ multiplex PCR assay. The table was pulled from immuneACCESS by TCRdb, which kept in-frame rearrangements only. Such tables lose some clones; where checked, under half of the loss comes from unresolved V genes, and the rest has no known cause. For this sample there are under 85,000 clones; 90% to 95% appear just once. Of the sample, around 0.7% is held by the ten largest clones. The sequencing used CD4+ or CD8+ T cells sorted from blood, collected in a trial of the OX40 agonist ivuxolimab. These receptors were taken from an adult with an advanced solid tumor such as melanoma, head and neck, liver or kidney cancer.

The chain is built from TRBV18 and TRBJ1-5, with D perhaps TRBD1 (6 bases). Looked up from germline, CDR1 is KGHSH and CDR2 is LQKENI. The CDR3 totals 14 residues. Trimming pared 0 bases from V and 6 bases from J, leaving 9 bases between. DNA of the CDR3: TGTGCCAGCTCACCACCGGGGGGCTCTCAGCCCCAGCATTTT. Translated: CASSPPGGSQPQHF.

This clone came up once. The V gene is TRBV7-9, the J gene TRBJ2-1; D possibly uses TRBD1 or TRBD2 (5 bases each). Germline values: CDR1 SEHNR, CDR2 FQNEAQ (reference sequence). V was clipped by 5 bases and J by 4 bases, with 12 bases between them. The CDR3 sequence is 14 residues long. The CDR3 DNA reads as TGTGCCAGCAGCCCCAGAGGGGCATACAATGAGCAGTTCTTC. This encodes CASSPRGAYNEQFF.

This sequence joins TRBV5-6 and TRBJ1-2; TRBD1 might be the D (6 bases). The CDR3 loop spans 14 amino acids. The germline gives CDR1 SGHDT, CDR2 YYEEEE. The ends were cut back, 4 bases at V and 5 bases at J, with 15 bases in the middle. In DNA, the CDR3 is TGTGCCAGCAGCCCCCTTCGACAGGATTATGGCTACACCTTC. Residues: CASSPLRQDYGYTF.

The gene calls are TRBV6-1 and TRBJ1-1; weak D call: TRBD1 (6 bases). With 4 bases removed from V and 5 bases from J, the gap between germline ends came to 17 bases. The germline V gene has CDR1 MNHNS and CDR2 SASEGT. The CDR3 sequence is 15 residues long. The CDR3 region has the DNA TGTGCCAGCAGTGTAGCGGCAGGGGCGAGAACTGAAGCTTTCTTT. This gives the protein CASSVAAGARTEAFF.

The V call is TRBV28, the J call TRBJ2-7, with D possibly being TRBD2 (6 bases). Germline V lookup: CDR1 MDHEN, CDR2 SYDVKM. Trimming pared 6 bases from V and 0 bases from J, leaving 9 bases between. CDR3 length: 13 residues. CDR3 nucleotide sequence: TGTGCCAGCAGGGCGGGACCCTCCTACGAGCAGTACTTC. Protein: CASRAGPSYEQYF. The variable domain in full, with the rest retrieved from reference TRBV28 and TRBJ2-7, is DVKVTQSSRYLVKRTGEKVFLECVQDMDHENMFWYRQDPGLGLRLIYFSYDVKMKEKGDIPEGYSVSREKKERFSLILESASTNQTSMYLCASRAGPSYEQYFGPGTRLTVT.

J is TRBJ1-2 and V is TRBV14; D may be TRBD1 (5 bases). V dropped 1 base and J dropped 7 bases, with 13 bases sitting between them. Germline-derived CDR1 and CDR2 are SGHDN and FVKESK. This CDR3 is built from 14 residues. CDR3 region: CASSQGAGGFGYTF. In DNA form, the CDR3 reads TGTGCCAGCAGCCAAGGAGCTGGGGGTTTTGGCTACACCTTC.

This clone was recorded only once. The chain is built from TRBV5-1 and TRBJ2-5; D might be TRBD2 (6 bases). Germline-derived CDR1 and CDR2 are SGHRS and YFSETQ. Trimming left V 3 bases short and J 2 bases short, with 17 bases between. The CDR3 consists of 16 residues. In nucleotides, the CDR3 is TGCGCCAGCAGCTCGGGATTAGCGGTACTACAAGAGACCCAGTACTTC. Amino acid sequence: CASSSGLAVLQETQYF.

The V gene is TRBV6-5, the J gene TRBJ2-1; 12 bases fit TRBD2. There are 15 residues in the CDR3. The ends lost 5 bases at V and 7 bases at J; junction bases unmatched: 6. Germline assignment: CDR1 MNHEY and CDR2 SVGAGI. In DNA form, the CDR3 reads TGTGCCAGCAGTCCGACTAGCGGGAGTCTGAATGAGCAGTTCTTC. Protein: CASSPTSGSLNEQFF.

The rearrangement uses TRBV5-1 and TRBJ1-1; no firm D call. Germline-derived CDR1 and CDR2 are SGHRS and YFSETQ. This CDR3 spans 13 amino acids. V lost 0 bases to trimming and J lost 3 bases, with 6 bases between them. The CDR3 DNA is TGCGCCAGCAGCTTGGGTTGGGACACTGAAGCTTTCTTT. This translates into CASSLGWDTEAFF.

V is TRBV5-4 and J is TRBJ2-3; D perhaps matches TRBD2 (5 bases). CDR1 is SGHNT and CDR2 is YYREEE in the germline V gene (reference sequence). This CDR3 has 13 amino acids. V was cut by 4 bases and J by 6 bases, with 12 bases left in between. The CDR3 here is CASSQSSPDTQYF. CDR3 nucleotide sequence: TGTGCCAGCAGCCAGTCTAGCCCCGATACGCAGTATTTT. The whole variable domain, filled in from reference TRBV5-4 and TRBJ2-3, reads ETGVTQSPTHLIKTRGQQVTLRCSSQSGHNTVSWYQQALGQGPQFIFQYYREEENGRGNFPPRFSGLQFPNYSSELNVNALELDDSALYLCASSQSSPDTQYFGPGTRLTVL.

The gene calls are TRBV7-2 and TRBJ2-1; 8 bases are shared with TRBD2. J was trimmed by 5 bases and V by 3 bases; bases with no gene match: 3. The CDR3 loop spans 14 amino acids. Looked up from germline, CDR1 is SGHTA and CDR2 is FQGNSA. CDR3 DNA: TGTGCCAGCAGCTTGGGACTAGGGAACAATGAGCAGTTCTTC. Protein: CASSLGLGNNEQFF.

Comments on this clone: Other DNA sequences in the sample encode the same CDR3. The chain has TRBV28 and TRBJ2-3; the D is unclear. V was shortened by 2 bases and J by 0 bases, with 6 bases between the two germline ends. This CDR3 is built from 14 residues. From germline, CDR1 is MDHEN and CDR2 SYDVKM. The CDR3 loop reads CASSLGGSTDTQYF. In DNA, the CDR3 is TGTGCCAGCAGTTTAGGCGGTAGCACAGATACGCAGTATTTT.

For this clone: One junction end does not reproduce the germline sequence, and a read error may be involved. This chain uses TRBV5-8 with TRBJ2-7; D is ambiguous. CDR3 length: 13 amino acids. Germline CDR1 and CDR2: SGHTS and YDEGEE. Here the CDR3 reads CASSLDPAYEQYF. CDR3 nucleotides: TGTGCCAGCAGCTTGGACCCCGCCTATGAGCAGTACTTC.

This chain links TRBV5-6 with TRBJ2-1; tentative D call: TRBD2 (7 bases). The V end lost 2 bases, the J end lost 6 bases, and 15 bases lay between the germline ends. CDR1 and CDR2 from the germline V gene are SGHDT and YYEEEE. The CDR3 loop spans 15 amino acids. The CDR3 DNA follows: TGTGCCAGCAGCTTCGGCGGGAGAGGGGGCAATGAGCAGTTCTTC. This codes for CASSFGGRGGNEQFF.

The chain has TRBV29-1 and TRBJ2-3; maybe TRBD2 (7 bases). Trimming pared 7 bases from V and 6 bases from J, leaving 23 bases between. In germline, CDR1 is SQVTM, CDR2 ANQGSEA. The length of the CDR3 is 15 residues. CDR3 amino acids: CSGHGGLGGGDTQYF. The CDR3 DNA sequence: TGCAGCGGCCACGGGGGCCTGGGGGGAGGGGATACGCAGTATTTT.

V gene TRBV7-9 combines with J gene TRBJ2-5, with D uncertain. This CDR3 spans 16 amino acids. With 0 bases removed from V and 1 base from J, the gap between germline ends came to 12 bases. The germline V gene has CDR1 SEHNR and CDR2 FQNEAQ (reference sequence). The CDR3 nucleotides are TGTGCCAGCAGCTTAGCCGGCCGTTGGGTCCAAGAGACCCAGTACTTC. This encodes CASSLAGRWVQETQYF.

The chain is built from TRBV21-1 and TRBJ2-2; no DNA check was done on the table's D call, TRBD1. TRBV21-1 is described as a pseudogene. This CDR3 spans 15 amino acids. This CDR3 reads CASSSKTASTGELFF. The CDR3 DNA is TGTGCCAGCAGCAGCAAGACAGCCTCAACCGGGGAGCTGTTTTTT.

The CDR3 DNA reads as TGTGCCAGCAGCTTGGAGCTTGGGACTAGCGGGAATACGCAGTATTTT. Translation: CASSLELGTSGNTQYF. V gene TRBV5-6 combines with J gene TRBJ2-3; 13 bases are a match to TRBD2. V dropped 0 bases and J dropped 7; count of bases not matched to a gene: 5. CDR1 SGHDT and CDR2 YYEEEE come from the germline V gene. The CDR3 length is 16 residues.

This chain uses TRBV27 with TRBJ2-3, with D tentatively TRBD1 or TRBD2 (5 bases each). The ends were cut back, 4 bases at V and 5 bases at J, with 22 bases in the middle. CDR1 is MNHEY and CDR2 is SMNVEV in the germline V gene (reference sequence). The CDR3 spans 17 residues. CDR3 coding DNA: TGTGCCAGCAGTTGGACCGGGGCTCAGACTGGTTTAGATACGCAGTATTTT. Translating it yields CASSWTGAQTGLDTQYF.

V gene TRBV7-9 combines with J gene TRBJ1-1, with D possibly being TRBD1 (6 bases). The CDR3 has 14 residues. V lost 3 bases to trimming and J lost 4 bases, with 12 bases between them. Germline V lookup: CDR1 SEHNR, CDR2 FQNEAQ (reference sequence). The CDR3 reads CASSFDRTGTEAFF. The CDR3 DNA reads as TGTGCCAGCAGCTTCGACAGGACTGGCACTGAAGCTTTCTTT.

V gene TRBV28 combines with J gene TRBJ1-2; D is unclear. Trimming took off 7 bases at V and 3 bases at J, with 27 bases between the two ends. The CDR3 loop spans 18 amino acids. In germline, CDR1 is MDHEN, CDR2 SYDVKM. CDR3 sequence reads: CASTATWAGMVNDYGYTF. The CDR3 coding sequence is TGTGCCAGCACCGCTACGTGGGCAGGTATGGTGAATGACTATGGCTACACCTTC.

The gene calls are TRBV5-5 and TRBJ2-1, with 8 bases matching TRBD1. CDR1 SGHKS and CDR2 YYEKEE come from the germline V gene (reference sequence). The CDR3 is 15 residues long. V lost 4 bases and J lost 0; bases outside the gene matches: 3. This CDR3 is CASSLGTGSYNEQFF. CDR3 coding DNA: TGTGCCAGCAGCCTAGGGACAGGCTCCTACAATGAGCAGTTCTTC. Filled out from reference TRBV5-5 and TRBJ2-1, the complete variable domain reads DAGVTQSPTHLIKTRGQQVTLRCSPISGHKSVSWYQQVLGQGPQFIFQYYEKEERGRGNFPDRFSARQFPNYSSELNVNALLLGDSALYLCASSLGTGSYNEQFFGPGTRLTVL.